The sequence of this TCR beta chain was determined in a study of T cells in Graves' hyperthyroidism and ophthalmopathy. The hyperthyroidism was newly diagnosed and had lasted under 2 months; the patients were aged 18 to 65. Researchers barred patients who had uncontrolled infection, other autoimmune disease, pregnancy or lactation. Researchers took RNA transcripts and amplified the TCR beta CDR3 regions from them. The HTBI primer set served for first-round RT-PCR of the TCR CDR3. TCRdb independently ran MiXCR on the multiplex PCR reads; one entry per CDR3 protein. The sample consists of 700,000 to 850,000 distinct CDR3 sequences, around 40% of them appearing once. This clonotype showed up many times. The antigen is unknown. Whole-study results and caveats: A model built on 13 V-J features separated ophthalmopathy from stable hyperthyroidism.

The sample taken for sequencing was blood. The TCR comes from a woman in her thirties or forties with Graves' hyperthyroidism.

DNA for the CDR3: TGTGCCAGCGGTACGGGGAACACCGGGGAGCTGTTTTTT. Amino acid sequence: CASGTGNTGELFF. The chain uses TRBV2 and TRBJ2-2; D uncertain. Germline CDR1 is SNHLY and CDR2 is FYNNEI. V lost 8 bases, J lost 1 base, and 8 bases lay in between. This CDR3 region has 13 residues. Variable domain in full (rest from reference TRBV2 and TRBJ2-2): EPEVTQTPSHQVTQMGQEVILRCVPISNHLYFYWYRQILGQKVEFLVSFYNNEISEKSEIFDDQFSVERPDGSNFTLKIRSTKLEDSAMYFCASGTGNTGELFFGEGSRLTVL.